This T cell receptor (beta chain) was identified in a study of cytomegalovirus exposure and HLA in healthy donors (dated by TCRdb to the late 2010s). Regarding the research as a whole: According to an earlier analysis of 587 of the donors, about 179 million T cells yielded 100 million or so unique TCR beta sequences and approximately 300 Gb of sequence data. The later analysis used no new phenotypic data to find candidate immune exposures, relying instead on TCR beta sequences and their occurrence across donors. An earlier analysis of some 500 of the donors applied high-throughput TCR beta sequencing to assess whether each TCR beta V gene segment acted as functional or pseudogenic. All discovery cohort repertoires had been generated on a single sequencing platform. Of the approximately 400 genotyped donors, approximately 83% fell in the genetic ancestry cluster associated with self-reported Caucasian donors. The number of typed donors differed by locus: about 620-630 for A, B, C, DRB1 and DQB1; 500 to 550 for DQA1; 606 for DPA1; and about 470 for DPB1. Donor age, sex, ethnicity and CMV serostatus were compiled together with the repertoire data. The study combined high-throughput TCR immunosequencing, statistical association of individual TCRs with disease status, and machine learning to predict cytomegalovirus infection status. About 280 gigabases of sequencing data and around 90 million unique TCR sequences made up an early release that covered 500 to 650 HLA-typed donors. The study was designed to test whether signatures of past pathogen exposure could be identified by cataloging public T cell receptors. Four to six DR-DQ haplotypes were handled as single units for association and clustering, since linkage in the cohort was strong. A later analysis re-examined previously published TCR beta repertoires from 610 or so donors and added high-resolution HLA genotyping to investigate patterns of TCR occurrence. The study profiled the T cell repertoires of hundreds of subjects by immunosequencing and related them to cytomegalovirus serostatus. Among 300 to 500 genotyped donors of the cohort, an average of approximately 200,000 unique TCR beta nucleotide sequences was sequenced per donor, of which 15% to 20% were non-productive. A later genetic analysis used genome-wide SNP genotypes for about 55% of the 666 donors, treating that subset as a discovery cohort. Class I and class II HLA loci were covered by the typing at four-digit resolution. A separate validation cohort of more than 100 different subjects was used in addition to the 666-subject first cohort.

The cysteine opens and the phenylalanine closes a CDR3 of 14 amino acids. Here the CDR3 DNA is all that survives: 42 bases in frame from base 1. The junction carries 12 bases between V and J, which are trimmed by 0 bases and 8 bases respectively. The germline V gene supplies CDR1 SGHRS and CDR2 YFSETQ. To prepare the library, the immunoSEQ multiplex PCR assay was applied. A mixture of 60 forward primers for TCR Vbeta segments and 13 reverse primers for TCR Jbeta segments was used in the multiplex PCR. Amplification of the CDR3 region of rearranged TCR beta genes was performed with a multiplex PCR assay on genomic DNA. The Illumina HiSeq System was used to sequence the amplified TCR beta libraries as 87-base-pair reads. The study's processing was this. Across the 500 to 850 repertoires, a later analysis counted approximately 83 million unique TCR beta chains, about 10 million of which were shared by at least two donors. A nearest-neighbor algorithm error-corrected the raw reads and collapsed the reads into unique sequences, merging closely related sequences to remove PCR and sequencing errors. To assign V, D and J gene segments, CDR3 sequences were aligned to IMGT reference sequences. Each retained sequence needed at least a six-nucleotide match to both a V gene segment and a J gene segment. Rearrangements were classified as productive when the CDR3 lacked stop codons and remained in frame with V and J, and all other rearrangements were classified as non-productive. Following IMGT convention, CDR3 was defined as the stretch from the second conserved V-encoded cysteine to the conserved J-encoded phenylalanine. The earlier analysis of 500 to 750 of the donors excluded any sequence lacking an unambiguous match to a single V gene segment. In an earlier analysis of several hundred of the donors, V segments were called functional above 56.7% productive rearrangements and were called segregating when the between-donor standard deviation exceeded 5%. A statistical classification framework was built to diagnose cytomegalovirus status from the catalog of TCR beta chain sequences. In a later analysis, TCR nucleotide sequences were compared against IMGT/GENE-DB human TR gene sequences so that V and J genes could be assigned. In a later analysis, CDR3 sequences and most-parsimonious VDJ recombination scenarios were assigned using the TCRdist pipeline. In a later analysis, every TCR beta chain was defined by the combination of its CDR3 amino acid sequence and its V-gene family, and reads without a unique V-gene family were dropped. In a later analysis, nearly 600 highly shared, low-generation-probability nucleotide sequences were removed to address suspected cross-contamination and a sequencing artifact. A later analysis calculated a clonal expansion index for each public chain from normalized within-repertoire ranks of inferred template counts. In a later analysis, generation probabilities were computed with a VDJ recombination model fitted to out-of-frame rearrangements, and the resulting probabilities were checked against IGoR. Hypergeometric tests were used in a later analysis to score TCR-TCR, TCR-HLA and TCR-CMV co-occurrence, with a repertoire-size bias correction applied to the TCR pairs. To estimate false discovery rates, a later analysis permuted the HLA or CMV assignments 20 times. A later analysis grouped co-occurring TCRs with DBSCAN, adding TCRdist sequence similarity when clustering within HLA-allele-positive subsets. Repertoires with fewer than 30,000 or more than 120,000 public chains were left out of co-occurrence clustering, as were roughly five repertoires with anomalous nucleotide sharing. In its TCRdb copy, this immuneACCESS table keeps in-frame sequences only and misses some clones. Where compared with another copy, unresolved V genes explain less than half of these, and the others have no known cause. V and J calls and clone size are those listed in that table; D and trimming were worked out from the DNA. A total of some 190,000 clones appear in this sample, 80% to 90% of them only once. The ten biggest clones cover approximately 1.8% of the sample.

The cohort comprised 550 to 700 healthy bone marrow donors. At the time of sampling, every cohort member was nominally healthy, though immune exposures that went unrecorded were likely present. The donor was CMV seropositive and belonged to the group of about 290 seropositive cohort members. A peripheral blood sample was collected from each donor, and TCR beta sequencing was performed on peripheral blood mononuclear cells. The Qiagen DNeasy Blood Extraction Kit was used to extract genomic DNA from the blood cell samples. As regards this clone: The antigen it binds to is not known. Base quality data are lacking; no much larger clone is found one base away.

The paper as a whole reports these results and caveats: Three of the identified cytomegalovirus-associated TCR beta chains were confirmed in vitro to be specific for cytomegalovirus antigens. The sequencing pipeline was judged likely to have produced a cluster of highly shared sequence variants as a technical artifact. A further reported finding was that TCR beta sequences accurately predicted the HLA-A and HLA-B alleles for most subjects in the first cohort. HLA typing was unavailable for some donors at each locus, so association tests used only the typed subset. Across donors, most TCR sequences were observed very rarely, whereas some public TCRs were present in many individuals. Linkage disequilibrium might explain the correlated functional status among segregating V segments, but an unknown experimental factor could not be ruled out. The classifier was reported to diagnose cytomegalovirus status with high specificity and sensitivity in both the original cohort and the validation cohort. A later genetic analysis associated a missense DCLRE1C variant with V-gene and J-gene trimming of TCR beta chains, and an independent cohort replicated the association. Compared with the roughly 710-donor mean, donors in an Asian-associated ancestry cluster had fewer N-insertions in productive TCRs, according to a later genetic analysis. Assigning TCR associations to individual alleles was difficult when HLA alleles, especially DR and DQ, strongly co-occurred. CMV serostatus was the only immune exposure information available for the cohort. Only TCR beta chains were sequenced in this cohort, and the absence of alpha or paired-chain data limited detectable features. In a later analysis, TCR association rates were found to vary across HLA loci, with the most associated TCRs seen for DRB1 alleles and the fewest for HLA-C alleles. The 87-base-pair reads could not distinguish some IMGT-functional V segments, including TRBV6-2 and TRBV6-3, so those segments were excluded. The authors suggested that the approach could potentially be extended to other disease states and immunological phenotypes. Over 15 rarely observed V segments, including chromosome 9 orphons, were excluded from the earlier analysis of several hundred of the donors because counts were too low. The study gave a list of more than 150 TCR beta chains associated with cytomegalovirus. In an earlier analysis of 500 to 650 of the donors, most TCR beta V segments appeared in productive rearrangements about 90% or about 30% of the time, broadly matching IMGT annotations. Sequencing depth was assumed to be roughly uniform across donors in the presence/absence analyses, though that assumption may not hold. Compared with equally common non-associated chains, HLA-associated TCR beta chains in a later analysis were more clonally expanded and had lower generation probabilities. Specific HLA alleles were associated with 18,000 or so TCR beta sequences at a false discovery rate of 0.05 in a later analysis. Several of the top co-occurrence clusters appeared to be linked to parvovirus B19, influenza, CMV and Epstein-Barr virus, according to a later analysis. In a later analysis, most CMV-associated TCR beta chains were found to appear HLA-restricted, with HLA associations seemingly driven largely by CMV exposure.

This clonotype was sampled from a man aged 40-50 years in good health and CMV-seropositive. The rearranged segments are TRBV5-1 and TRBJ1-5; TRBD1 is a possible D gene, resting on 5 matching bases. Sequenced: PBMCs. The DNA is TGCGCCAGCAGCTTGGACGGGGGAAGTGAGCCCCAGCATTTT. Translation gives CASSLDGGSEPQHF.